Following are 8 T cell receptor beta chains from one sample sequenced in a study of control samples from healthy donors and cancer patients. Repertoires were generated with immunoSEQ multiplex PCR, while TCRdb's copy carries only in-frame clones and drops some. The sample consists of 400,000 to 500,000 clones, roughly 90% of them appearing once. Input material: PBMCs. All receptors come from a man aged 40-55 years with head and neck cancer.

The V gene is TRBV7-9, the J gene TRBJ1-5; D gene uncertain. The V gene's germline CDR1 is SEHNR and CDR2 FQNEAQ (reference sequence). V lost 5 bases, J lost 0 bases, and 17 bases lay in between. The CDR3 is 17 residues long. CDR3 in amino acids: CASSHGSGTYSNQPQHF. As DNA, the CDR3 is TGTGCCAGCAGCCACGGTAGTGGAACTTATAGCAATCAGCCCCAGCATTTT.

The chain couples TRBV7-9 to TRBJ1-2; no definite D call. The CDR3 length is 14 residues. The germline V gene encodes CDR1 SEHNR and CDR2 FQNEAQ (reference sequence). V dropped 5 bases and J dropped 7 bases, with 17 bases sitting between them. The CDR3 coding sequence is TGTGCCAGCAGCCGCAATGACCCCGGACGTGGCTACACCTTC. This translates into CASSRNDPGRGYTF.

The sample holds one count of this clone. This sequence joins TRBV11-2 and TRBJ2-1; 13 positions match TRBD2. The CDR3 spans 15 residues. CDR1 and CDR2 from the germline V gene are SGHAT and FQNNGV. The junction had 4 bases not matched to a gene; V was cut back by 5 bases and J by 6 bases. Here the CDR3 reads CASSVRTSGGNEQFF. The CDR3 coding sequence is TGTGCCAGCAGCGTACGGACTAGCGGGGGCAATGAGCAGTTCTTC.

V and J are TRBV9 and TRBJ1-4, with unresolved D. The CDR3 totals 15 residues. Trimming left V 1 base short and J 2 bases short, with 9 bases between. Germline V gives CDR1 SGDLS, CDR2 YYNGEE. Here the CDR3 reads CASSVSPGTNEKLFF. The CDR3 bases are TGTGCCAGCAGCGTATCCCCTGGGACTAATGAAAAACTGTTTTTT. Filled out from reference TRBV9 and TRBJ1-4, the complete variable domain reads DSGVTQTPKHLITATGQRVTLRCSPRSGDLSVYWYQQSLDQGLQFLIQYYNGEERAKGNILERFSAQQFPDLHSELNLSSLELGDSALYFCASSVSPGTNEKLFFGSGTQLSVL.

The chain joins TRBV9 to TRBJ1-4; TRBD1 agrees at 8 bases. V lost 3 bases and J lost 7; bases outside the gene matches: 5. The CDR3 is 14 amino acids. The V gene's germline CDR1 is SGDLS and CDR2 YYNGEE. Written as DNA, the CDR3 is TGTGCCAGCAGCGCCAGGGGGCTAGGTGAAAAACTGTTTTTT. Protein product: CASSARGLGEKLFF. The complete variable domain, with remaining parts taken from reference TRBV9 and TRBJ1-4, reads DSGVTQTPKHLITATGQRVTLRCSPRSGDLSVYWYQQSLDQGLQFLIQYYNGEERAKGNILERFSAQQFPDLHSELNLSSLELGDSALYFCASSARGLGEKLFFGSGTQLSVL.

CDR3 bases: TGTGCCAGCAGCCAGTCTAGCGGCTACAATGAGCAGTTCTTC. Protein sequence: CASSQSSGYNEQFF. The chain recombines TRBV3-1 (or the pseudogene TRBV3-2) with TRBJ2-1; the match to TRBD2 covers 7 bases. Trimming cost V 3 bases and J 3 bases; bases outside gene matches: 2. CDR1 and CDR2 from the germline V gene are LGHDT and YNNKEL (reference sequence). This CDR3 spans 14 amino acids.

V and J are TRBV15 and TRBJ1-4; D perhaps matches TRBD1 (5 bases). The germline CDR1 and CDR2 sequences are LNHNV and YYDKDF (reference sequence). This CDR3 region has 20 residues. V gave up 4 bases and J gave up 0 bases, with 24 bases separating them. This CDR3 is CATSILPGVWGLATNEKLFF. CDR3 sequence (DNA): TGTGCCACCAGCATCCTCCCGGGGGTGTGGGGTCTTGCAACTAATGAAAAACTGTTTTTT.

The rearrangement joins TRBV6-5 to TRBJ2-5, with a possible D match to TRBD1 (5 bases). Trimming shortened V by 7 bases and J by 9 bases, and 18 bases separated the two germline ends. Per the germline V gene, CDR1 is MNHEY and CDR2 is SVGAGI. The CDR3 contains 13 residues. The CDR3 nucleotides are TGTGCCAGCACTGGCCTCATTAAAGGGGCCCAGTACTTC. Amino acid sequence: CASTGLIKGAQYF.